The rows below give T cell receptor beta chains drawn from one sample of a study of human T cells and chemical hapten exposure. MiXCR, run by TCRdb on the RACE reads, gives a single entry per CDR3 protein. Of roughly 190,000 distinct CDR3 sequences listed, approximately 20% were seen once; the top ten hold over 6.5%. Sequenced here: whole blood, sampled in connection with sensitization to the hapten diphenylcyclopropenone (DPC). These receptors all stem from a woman in her forties or fifties with alopecia areata. Some clones in this sample may be carry-over from other donors' samples. CDR3s include the opening cysteine and the closing phenylalanine or tryptophan. Fields, in order: clone size, D gene, J gene, V gene, CDR3 DNA, CDR3 protein. D genes are given only for firm matches. Clone size is shown for a subset of rows, as once, few, many or a class of expanded clone.

-,TRBD1,TRBJ2-3,TRBV28,TGTGCCAGCAGTACAGGGGTTCAGCCAGATACGCAGTATTTT,CASSTGVQPDTQYF
few,-,TRBJ2-1,TRBV11-2,TGTGCCAGCAGCTCCAGACAGGTCGGGCATCGGGAGCAGTTCTTC,CASSSRQVGHREQFF
few,-,TRBJ2-3,TRBV15,TGTGCCACCAGCAGAGATGATGGCACAGATACGCAGTATTTT,CATSRDDGTDTQYF
-,-,TRBJ1-4,TRBV6-5,TGTGCCAGCAGTATGACTCAGGGGAAAGGTGAAAAACTGTTTTTT,CASSMTQGKGEKLFF
-,-,TRBJ2-6,TRBV6-5,TGTGCCAGCACTACCACAGCCGCTGGGGCCAACGTCCTGACTTTC,CASTTTAAGANVLTF
-,-,TRBJ2-2,TRBV29-1,TGCAGCGCCTCATCACAGGGCACCGGGGAGCTGTTTTTT,CSASSQGTGELFF
-,-,TRBJ2-2,TRBV7-6,TGTGCCAGCAGCCGACTATACGGGAACACCGGGGAGCTGTTTTTT,CASSRLYGNTGELFF
few,-,TRBJ2-5,TRBV25-1,TGTGCCAGCAGTGGTAGTGAGACCCAGTACTTC,CASSGSETQYF
few,TRBD2,TRBJ2-1,TRBV5-1,TGCGCCAGCAGCCACAGCGGGAGTACCTACAATGAGCAGTTCTTC,CASSHSGSTYNEQFF
-,-,TRBJ2-3,TRBV2,TGTGCCAGCAATGTACGGCGCACAGATACGCAGTATTTT,CASNVRRTDTQYF
-,-,TRBJ1-1,TRBV24-1,TGTGCCACCAGCCCGACAGACATGAACACTGAAGCTTTCTTT,CATSPTDMNTEAFF
few,-,TRBJ2-2,TRBV29-1,TGCAGCGTCGGGGGGCCGGACACCGGGGAGCTGTTTTTT,CSVGGPDTGELFF
few,TRBD1,TRBJ2-3,TRBV10-2,TGCGCCAGCAGTGGGATGACAGGGGGCAAGACAGATACGCAGTATTTT,CASSGMTGGKTDTQYF
few,-,TRBJ2-7,TRBV7-9,TGTGCCAGCAGCTTAGGGTACACCAACTACGAGCAGTACTTC,CASSLGYTNYEQYF
few,-,TRBJ2-2,TRBV11-1,TGTGCCAGCAGCTTTAACAACGTCGGCACCGGGGAGCTGTTTTTT,CASSFNNVGTGELFF
-,TRBD1,TRBJ2-1,TRBV15,TGTGCCACCAGCAGGGGGGACTTCCGGGACAGGGGTCCCCTCGACTCCTACAATGAGCAGTTCTTC,CATSRGDFRDRGPLDSYNEQFF
many,-,TRBJ1-4,TRBV7-9,TGTGCCAGCAGCGAAACACAGGTCCCACCTGAAAAACTGTTTTTT,CASSETQVPPEKLFF
-,TRBD1,TRBJ1-2,TRBV7-2,TGTGCCAGCAGCTTAGGGACAGGTTCCAACTATGGCTACACCTTC,CASSLGTGSNYGYTF
-,-,TRBJ2-5,TRBV5-6,TGTGCCAGCAGCCCCGGAGGGACCCAAGAGACCCAGTACTTC,CASSPGGTQETQYF
-,-,TRBJ1-2,TRBV28,TGTGCCAGCAGTTTCGTGACCAACTATGGCTACACCTTC,CASSFVTNYGYTF
-,-,TRBJ2-7,TRBV4-2,TGTGCCAGCAGCCAAGTCGGGCAGCACTACGAGCAGTACTTC,CASSQVGQHYEQYF
-,-,TRBJ2-7,TRBV21-1,TGTGCCAGCAGCAAAACCGGGACAGGGACGTACGAGCAGTACTTC,CASSKTGTGTYEQYF
-,-,TRBJ2-6,TRBV19,TGTGCCAGTAGTACATCTCAGATCTCTGGGGCCAACGTCCTGACTTTC,CASSTSQISGANVLTF
-,TRBD1,TRBJ2-7,TRBV25-1,TGTGCCAGCAGTGACGACAGGGGGGCCTATGAGCAGTACTTC,CASSDDRGAYEQYF
-,TRBD2,TRBJ2-3,TRBV25-1,TGTGCCAGCCTACCGGGACTAGCGGGAGATAGTTCGGGGACAGATACGCAGTATTTT,CASLPGLAGDSSGTDTQYF
-,-,TRBJ2-2,TRBV3-1,TGTGCCAGCAGCCAGGCGGGTAGCGGCACCGGGGAGCTGTTTTTT,CASSQAGSGTGELFF
-,-,TRBJ1-2,TRBV20-1,TGCAGTGCTAGAGATTTTTCGAGTGGCCATGGCTACACCTTC,CSARDFSSGHGYTF
few,TRBD2,TRBJ2-1,TRBV3-1,TGTGCCAGCAGCCCTAGCGGGAGGGCCTACAATGAGCAGTTCTTC,CASSPSGRAYNEQFF
many,-,TRBJ2-3,TRBV11-2,TGTGCCAGCAGCCCGGGTAGCACAGATACGCAGTATTTT,CASSPGSTDTQYF
-,-,TRBJ1-1,TRBV27,TGTGCCAGCAGTTCCCTTAGTGGCGGTGGTAACACTGAAGCTTTCTTT,CASSSLSGGGNTEAFF
-,-,TRBJ1-1,TRBV7-9,TGTGCCACCCAACTCGACACTGAAGCTTTCTTT,CATQLDTEAFF
once,TRBD1,TRBJ1-1,TRBV9,TGTGCCAGCAGCCCAGGGGGATCGATAGCTTTCTTT,CASSPGGSIAFF
few,-,TRBJ2-2,TRBV2,TGTGCCAGCATCTCGGAGTTGGCGGTGAACACCGGGGAGCTGTTTTTT,CASISELAVNTGELFF
few,-,TRBJ2-6,TRBV29-1,TGCAGCGCATCAGTCAGGGTCGCCTCTGGGGCCAACGTCCTGACTTTC,CSASVRVASGANVLTF
-,-,TRBJ1-1,TRBV3-1,TGTGCCAGCAGCCAAGATGGAGGGACTGAAGCTTTCTTT,CASSQDGGTEAFF
-,TRBD2,TRBJ2-3,TRBV20-1,TGCAGTGCCCCTTCTCTAGCGGGAGTCGCAGATACGCAGTATTTT,CSAPSLAGVADTQYF
few,TRBD2,TRBJ2-7,TRBV5-1,TGCGCCAGCAGCTTGACGGGGACTAGCGCAATCTACGAGCAGTACTTC,CASSLTGTSAIYEQYF
few,TRBD2,TRBJ2-3,TRBV4-2,TGTGCCAGCAGCCAAGGCGGGAGGAACCCTAGCACAGATACGCAGTATTTT,CASSQGGRNPSTDTQYF
-,TRBD1,TRBJ2-7,TRBV29-1,TGCAGCGTCCCAAGACAGGGCTTCTCCTACGAGCAGTACTTC,CSVPRQGFSYEQYF
few,TRBD1,TRBJ2-2,TRBV5-5,TGTGCCAGCAGCATACAGGGGGACACCGGGGAGCTGTTTTTT,CASSIQGDTGELFF
-,TRBD2,TRBJ2-1,TRBV2,TGTGCCAGCAGCCTAACTAGCGAGGGTGAGCAGTTCTTC,CASSLTSEGEQFF
-,TRBD2,TRBJ2-1,TRBV7-9,TGTGCCAGCAGCTTAGCACTAGCGGGAGCCAATGAGCAGTTCTTC,CASSLALAGANEQFF
-,-,TRBJ2-1,TRBV5-1,TGCGCCAGCAGCTCCGCGGGGCTAGCTGCTAACAATGAGCAGTTCTTC,CASSSAGLAANNEQFF
-,-,TRBJ2-7,TRBV6-1,TGTGCCGTCCGGGTTACCTACGAGCAGTACTTC,CAVRVTYEQYF